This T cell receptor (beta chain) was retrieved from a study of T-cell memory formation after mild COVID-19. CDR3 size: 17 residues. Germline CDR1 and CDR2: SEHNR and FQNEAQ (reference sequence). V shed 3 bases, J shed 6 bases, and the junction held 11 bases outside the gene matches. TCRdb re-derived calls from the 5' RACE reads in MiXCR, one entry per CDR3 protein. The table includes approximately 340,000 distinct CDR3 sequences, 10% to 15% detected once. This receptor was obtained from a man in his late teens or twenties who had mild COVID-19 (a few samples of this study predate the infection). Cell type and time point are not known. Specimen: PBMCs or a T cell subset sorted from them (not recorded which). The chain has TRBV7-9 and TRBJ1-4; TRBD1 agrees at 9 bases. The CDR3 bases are TGTGCCAGCAGCTTTAACCCCGGGACAGGGCCTTATGAAAAACTGTTTTTT. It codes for CASSFNPGTGPYEKLFF.